These 25 T cell receptor beta chains were all obtained from the same sample, sequenced in a study of identical twins' blood T cells. In TCRdb, the 5' RACE reads were re-called with MiXCR into one record per CDR3 protein. The repertoire includes 300,000 to 400,000 distinct CDR3 sequences, about 28% of them detected once, and about 6.1% sits in the top ten. Input material: PBMCs. Receptor source: a woman between 18 and 49 years old in good health.

The CDR3 DNA sequence: TGCAGTGCTAGTCTAGCGAGAGCATCCTACAATGAGCAGTTCTTC. Translating gives CSASLARASYNEQFF. The V gene is TRBV20-1, the J gene TRBJ2-1; D possibly corresponds to TRBD2 (6 bases). V lost 3 bases, J lost 1 base, and 13 bases lay in between. Germline V gives CDR1 DFQATT, CDR2 SNEGSKA (reference sequence). The CDR3 contains 15 residues.

This clonotype was seen repeatedly, ten times or more. One end of the junction fails to match germline, which may point to a read error. V and J are TRBV5-1 and TRBJ2-2; no reliable D call. The CDR3 spans 13 residues. CDR1 and CDR2 from the germline V gene are SGHRS and YFSETQ. The chain's CDR3 is CASSLANTGELFF. The DNA of the CDR3 is TGTGCCAGCAGCTTAGCGAACACCGGGGAGCTGTTTTTT.

This clonotype was detected a few times. This chain links TRBV29-1 with TRBJ1-1; D is uncertain. The V end was cut by 0 bases, the J end by 12 bases, with 17 bases between. Germline V gene lookup returns CDR1 SQVTM and CDR2 ANQGSEA. CDR3 length: 13 residues. Written as DNA, the CDR3 is TGCAGCGTTGAAGATAGGGCGGACCCGAGGACTTTCTTT. Amino acids: CSVEDRADPRTFF.

This clonotype was picked up many times. One end of the junction does not line up with germline, which may come from a read error. The CDR3 nucleotides read TGCAGTGTTAGAGCGGGAGGGAACTTGGATGAGCAGTTCTTC. Protein sequence: CSVRAGGNLDEQFF. The rearrangement joins TRBV20-1 to TRBJ2-1; 10 bases agree with TRBD2. CDR3 length equals 14 residues. Germline V lookup: CDR1 DFQATT, CDR2 SNEGSKA (reference sequence).

Comment on this clonotype: A much larger clone lies a single base off, so this may be a read error. V and J are TRBV29-1 and TRBJ1-1; 9 positions agree with TRBD1. Germline V CDR1 and CDR2: SQVTM, ANQGSEA. This CDR3 contains 14 residues. The CDR3 loop reads CNINRGLSDTEAFF. The CDR3 DNA follows: TGCAACATAAACAGGGGGCTCAGCGACACTGAAGCTTTCTTT. Looking up the rest from reference TRBV29-1 and TRBJ1-1 gives the full variable domain: SAVISQKPSRDICQRGTSLTIQCQVDSQVTMMFWYRQQPGQSLTLIATANQGSEATYESGFVIDKFPISRPNLTFSTLTVSNMSPEDSSIYLCNINRGLSDTEAFFGQGTRLTVV.

This clonotype was observed at least ten times. The V and J genes are TRBV12-3 or TRBV12-4 and TRBJ1-2; D gene uncertain. Trimming stripped 2 bases from V and 4 bases from J, with 8 bases between. The CDR3 length is 13 residues. The CDR3: CASSLQQIYGYTF. The CDR3 DNA reads TGTGCCAGCAGTTTACAGCAAATCTATGGCTACACCTTC.

This clonotype was counted a few times. CDR3 DNA sequence: TGTGCCAGCTCGCAACTAGCAGGGCACTGGGATGAGCAGTTCTTC. Encoded protein: CASSQLAGHWDEQFF. The chain employs TRBV18 and TRBJ2-1; D possibly corresponds to TRBD2 (6 bases). The CDR3 contains 15 residues. Germline CDR1 KGHSH, CDR2 LQKENI. The V end was cut by 6 bases, the J end by 8 bases, with 20 bases between.

This rearrangement joins TRBV27 to TRBJ2-7; D might be TRBD2 (6 bases). CDR3 size: 14 residues. Deletions cut 5 bases from V and 4 bases from J, with 15 bases between. The germline V gene has CDR1 MNHEY and CDR2 SMNVEV (reference sequence). The CDR3 coding sequence is TGTGCCAGCAGTGGAGGGACTGAATTTTACGAGCAGTACTTC. Protein sequence: CASSGGTEFYEQYF.

This chain uses TRBV5-1 with TRBJ1-5; 8 nucleotides line up with TRBD1. Germline loops: CDR1 SGHRS, CDR2 YFSETQ. V lost 3 bases, J lost 8 bases, and 10 bases stayed unmatched. The CDR3 covers 15 residues. The CDR3 reads CASSYTSGGVEPQHF. DNA for the CDR3: TGCGCCAGCAGCTACACTTCAGGGGGCGTCGAGCCCCAGCATTTT.

Only one count was recorded for this clonotype. The gene calls are TRBV28 and TRBJ2-2, with 8 nucleotides matching TRBD1. CDR1 is MDHEN, CDR2 SYDVKM, per germline. The V gene end was trimmed by 5 bases and the J gene end by 4 bases; junction bases not matched to a gene: 3. The CDR3 has 14 residues. The CDR3 reads CASSRQGTTGELFF. The CDR3 bases are TGTGCCAGCAGTAGACAGGGGACCACCGGGGAGCTGTTTTTT.

This clonotype occurred a few times. The chain has TRBV6-1 and TRBJ1-1; D uncertain. The CDR3 has 14 residues. Germline CDR1 reads MNHNS; CDR2 reads SASEGT. V lost 1 base and J lost 0, with 6 bases in between. The DNA for the CDR3 is TGTGCCAGCAGTGAAGGGTACCTGAACACTGAAGCTTTCTTT. Translation gives CASSEGYLNTEAFF.

This clonotype was detected many times. This chain joins TRBV29-1 and TRBJ1-1, with D possibly being TRBD1 (5 bases). Between the trimmed V and J ends, which lost 7 bases and 3 bases, there was a span of 12 bases. Germline-derived CDR1 and CDR2 are SQVTM and ANQGSEA. This CDR3 is built from 12 residues. CDR3 nucleotides: TGCAGCGCCCAGGGCGGGGACACTGAAGCTTTCTTT. Protein sequence: CSAQGGDTEAFF.

A word on this clonotype: Germline and junction disagree at one end, which may indicate a read error. The genes are TRBV4-3 and TRBJ1-2; a possible D gene is TRBD1 (6 bases). The CDR3 is made up of 16 amino acids. CDR1 is LGHNA, CDR2 YSLEER, per germline. The CDR3 region has the DNA TGCGCCAGTAGCCAAGATCGGCCAGGGGAGGCCTATGGCTACACCTTC. This translates into CASSQDRPGEAYGYTF.

J is TRBJ2-5 and V is TRBV18; D gene unclear. Germline V CDR1 and CDR2: KGHSH, LQKENI. This CDR3 has 17 residues. Trimming removed 3 bases at V and 1 base at J, with 18 bases between. The CDR3 DNA reads TGTGCCAGCTCACCTACCACATTCAGGACCGCCCAAGAGACCCAGTACTTC. It translates to CASSPTTFRTAQETQYF.

The J gene is TRBJ2-7, the V gene TRBV11-2; 7 bases align to TRBD1. Trimming took 1 base from V and 3 from J; bases not matched to a gene: 6. Per the germline V gene, CDR1 is SGHAT and CDR2 is FQNNGV. This CDR3 is built from 15 residues. The CDR3 reads CASSLAGTVFYEQYF. In DNA form, the CDR3 reads TGTGCCAGCAGCTTAGCCGGGACAGTATTCTACGAGCAGTACTTC.

The chain combines TRBV3-1 with TRBJ1-4; weak D call: TRBD1 (5 bases). The V end lost 10 bases, the J end lost 7 bases, and 13 bases lay between the germline ends. The length of the CDR3 is 12 residues. Germline V gene sequence: CDR1 LGHDT, CDR2 YNNKEL (reference sequence). CDR3 DNA sequence: TGTGCCACCTTGGGGACCAGTGAAAAACTGTTTTTT. Translation gives CATLGTSEKLFF.

In this sample, this clonotype turned up a few times. This chain uses TRBV4-1 with TRBJ1-6, with a tentative D call TRBD1 (6 bases). The V end was cut by 1 base, the J end by 7 bases, with 14 bases between. This CDR3 contains 16 residues. From germline, CDR1 is MGHRA and CDR2 YSYEKL. In DNA form, the CDR3 reads TGCGCCAGCAGCCAAGGCGGAACAGGGAGGAATTCACCCCTCCACTTT. Encoded protein: CASSQGGTGRNSPLHF.

The CDR3 DNA follows: TGTGCCAGCAGTTCACCCATCAGGGTCGATACATACAATGAGCAGTTCTTC. As protein: CASSSPIRVDTYNEQFF. The chain employs TRBV6-2 or TRBV6-3 and TRBJ2-1; tentatively, D is TRBD1 (5 bases). The CDR3 totals 17 residues. Germline-derived CDR1 and CDR2 are MNHEY and SVGEGT. V gave up 4 bases and J gave up 4 bases, with 20 bases separating them.

This clonotype has just a few counts. This chain connects TRBV19 to TRBJ2-4; weak D call: TRBD1 (7 bases). The V and J ends lost 5 bases and 4 bases respectively, with 18 bases between them. CDR1 is LNHDA and CDR2 is SQIVND in the germline V gene (reference sequence). This CDR3 contains 16 residues. CDR3 nucleotides: TGTGCCAGTAGTCGCAGCGGAGGGGGCTCTAAAAACATTCAGTACTTC. It translates to CASSRSGGGSKNIQYF.

The rearrangement uses TRBV5-5 and TRBJ1-2; TRBD1 matches at 8 bases. Unmatched junction bases numbered 10, after V lost 7 bases and J lost 5 bases. The CDR3 runs 14 residues. Per germline, CDR1 SGHKS and CDR2 YYEKEE (reference sequence). The CDR3 sequence is CASLRPGGLYGYTF. The CDR3 DNA reads as TGTGCCAGCCTCAGGCCAGGGGGCCTGTATGGCTACACCTTC.

Points on this clonotype: Germline and junction disagree at one end, which may indicate a read error. The CDR3 nucleotides are TGTGCCAGTAAAAGGCGGGATAGGCAGTATTTT. Translation: CASKRRDRQYF. The chain uses TRBV19 and TRBJ2-3; possible D gene TRBD2, 6 bases. Germline assignment: CDR1 LNHDA and CDR2 SQIVND (reference sequence). There are 11 residues in the CDR3.

This clonotype was counted between two and nine times. The chain is built from TRBV5-1 and TRBJ2-1; no firm D call. This CDR3 region has 15 residues. The V gene's germline CDR1 is SGHRS and CDR2 YFSETQ. The V gene lost 1 base and the J gene lost 2 bases, with 10 bases spanning the gap. CDR3: CASSLNNPPYNEQFF. In DNA, the CDR3 is TGCGCCAGCAGCTTGAATAACCCACCCTACAATGAGCAGTTCTTC.

This clonotype was detected ten times or more. The rearrangement joins TRBV14 to TRBJ1-1; 8 nucleotides line up with TRBD1. V trimming: 1 base; J trimming: 2 bases; junction bases outside the gene matches: 3. This CDR3 contains 15 residues. From germline, CDR1 is SGHDN and CDR2 FVKESK. The CDR3 DNA sequence: TGTGCCAGCAGCCAAGTTCAGGGGGCCAACACTGAAGCTTTCTTT. Its protein is CASSQVQGANTEAFF.

In this sample, this clonotype turned up a few times. The chain uses TRBV20-1 and TRBJ2-7; no clear D gene. The CDR3 consists of 14 residues. Trimming took 3 bases from V and 2 from J, leaving 14 bases between them. The germline V gene encodes CDR1 DFQATT and CDR2 SNEGSKA (reference sequence). In DNA form, the CDR3 reads TGCAGTGCTAGGCGGCTAGAGGTACCCTACGAGCAGTACTTC. As protein: CSARRLEVPYEQYF.

The rearrangement joins TRBV12-3 or TRBV12-4 to TRBJ1-1; D possibly corresponds to TRBD1 (6 bases). CDR3 length: 13 amino acids. V was pared by 3 bases and J by 4 bases, with 9 bases between. CDR3 nucleotides: TGTGCCAGCAGTTTCCAGGGGAGCACTGAAGCTTTCTTT. It codes for CASSFQGSTEAFF.